These 25 T cell receptor beta chains were all obtained from the same sample, sequenced in a study of shared clonotypes between healthy human individuals. The table came from immunoSEQ multiplex PCR; TCRdb's copy has only in-frame clones and leaves some out. The sample lists 980,000 or so clones; over 75% were seen once. Sequencing was carried out using memory CD4+ T cells sorted from blood. Subset reported: CD45RA-negative fraction. These receptors were obtained from a man aged 18 to 30 in good health.

The chain joins TRBV28 to TRBJ1-6; D ambiguous. This CDR3 comprises 17 residues. Trimming took off 4 bases at V and 6 bases at J, with 19 bases between the two ends. Looked up from germline, CDR1 is MDHEN and CDR2 is SYDVKM. CDR3 in DNA: TGTGCCAGCAGTTCGCCAGCTATGATGGGCCTTAATTCACCCCTCCACTTT. This gives the protein CASSSPAMMGLNSPLHF.

CDR3 bases: TGTGCCTGGAGTGAACAGACTTCTGAAGCTTTCTTT. It codes for CAWSEQTSEAFF. This chain joins TRBV30 and TRBJ1-1, with D unresolved. The CDR3 runs to 12 residues. V lost 1 base to trimming and J lost 6 bases, with 9 bases between them. Germline V gives CDR1 GTSNPN, CDR2 SVGIG (reference sequence).

This sequence joins TRBV5-6 and TRBJ2-5; D uncertain. CDR1 and CDR2 from the germline V gene are SGHDT and YYEEEE. The V gene lost 2 bases and the J gene lost 7 bases, with 15 bases spanning the gap. The CDR3 runs to 14 residues. CDR3 region: CASSLVSVGGTQYF. The CDR3 DNA reads as TGTGCCAGCAGCTTAGTCTCCGTGGGTGGGACCCAGTACTTC.

Points on this clone: Other DNA sequences in the same sample also yield this CDR3. This chain connects TRBV10-3 to TRBJ2-2; TRBD1 agrees at 10 bases. V shed 2 bases, J shed 3 bases, and the junction held 0 bases outside the gene matches. The CDR3 consists of 15 residues. Germline V gene sequence: CDR1 ENHRY, CDR2 SYGVKD. CDR3 residues: CAISEGTGDTGELFF. The DNA for the CDR3 is TGTGCCATCAGTGAGGGGACAGGGGACACCGGGGAGCTGTTTTTT.

V gene TRBV5-1 combines with J gene TRBJ1-1; D perhaps matches TRBD1 (5 bases). V lost 8 bases and J lost 0, with 20 bases in between. CDR3 length: 16 amino acids. Germline CDR1 is SGHRS and CDR2 is YFSETQ. CDR3 protein: CASKPGSGSMNTEAFF. The CDR3 bases are TGCGCCAGTAAACCAGGGTCAGGGAGTATGAACACTGAAGCTTTCTTT.

This sequence joins TRBV27 and TRBJ1-3; D may be TRBD1 (6 bases). CDR1 and CDR2 from the germline V gene are MNHEY and SMNVEV (reference sequence). V was cut by 6 bases and J by 0 bases, with 12 bases left in between. This CDR3 spans 15 amino acids. The CDR3 region has the DNA TGTGCCAGCAGGCGAACAGGGAACTCTGGAAACACCATATATTTT. It encodes CASRRTGNSGNTIYF.

CDR3 nucleotide sequence: TGTGCCAGCAGTGAAGGGATTGTACAGGGGACTAGCAATCAGCCCCAGCATTTT. Translation: CASSEGIVQGTSNQPQHF. V gene TRBV6-1 combines with J gene TRBJ1-5, with 7 bases lining up with TRBD1. Germline V gene lookup returns CDR1 MNHNS and CDR2 SASEGT. The CDR3 runs to 18 residues. After removal of 1 base from V and 0 bases from J, the junction contained 9 bases not matched to a gene.

This clone was detected only once. The chain uses TRBV19 and TRBJ2-3, with TRBD2 matching over 8 bases. V lost 4 bases, J lost 5 bases, and 8 bases stayed unmatched. This CDR3 has 15 amino acids. Germline lookup yields CDR1 LNHDA and CDR2 SQIVND (reference sequence). For the CDR3, the DNA is TGTGCCAGTAGTAAGATCGGGGGGGCCGTAGATACGCAGTATTTT. Translation gives CASSKIGGAVDTQYF. The full variable domain, with the rest looked up from reference TRBV19 and TRBJ2-3, is DGGITQSPKYLFRKEGQNVTLSCEQNLNHDAMYWYRQDPGQGLRLIYYSQIVNDFQKGDIAEGYSVSREKKESFPLTVTSAQKNPTAFYLCASSKIGGAVDTQYFGPGTRLTVL.

The chain has TRBV18 and TRBJ1-1; tentative D call: TRBD1 (5 bases). This CDR3 has 14 amino acids. CDR1 and CDR2 from the germline V gene are KGHSH and LQKENI. The V end lost 2 bases, the J end lost 0 bases, and 7 bases lay between the germline ends. CDR3 sequence (DNA): TGTGCCAGCTCACCAACAGGTTTGAACACTGAAGCTTTCTTT. Residues: CASSPTGLNTEAFF.

The genes are TRBV30 and TRBJ1-2; D is possibly TRBD1 (6 bases). Germline CDR1 is GTSNPN and CDR2 is SVGIG (reference sequence). The CDR3 loop spans 15 amino acids. V was shortened by 1 base and J by 0 bases, with 12 bases between the two germline ends. CDR3 in DNA: TGTGCCTGGAGTGCTGACAGGCGAGCTAACTATGGCTACACCTTC. Translation gives CAWSADRRANYGYTF.

This chain uses TRBV11-2 with TRBJ2-7, with D perhaps TRBD1 (6 bases). Trimming left V 8 bases short and J 2 bases short, with 10 bases between. This CDR3 has 12 residues. Per germline, CDR1 SGHAT and CDR2 FQNNGV. DNA for the CDR3: TGTGCCAGCCAGGGGCTTCCCTACGAGCAGTACTTC. This sequence encodes CASQGLPYEQYF.

This chain joins TRBV6-1 and TRBJ1-6; D gene uncertain. Germline V gene lookup returns CDR1 MNHNS and CDR2 SASEGT. Trimming stripped 6 bases from V and 8 bases from J, with 8 bases between. This CDR3 spans 12 amino acids. CDR3 DNA: TGTGCCAGCAGAAGTCAAGATTCACCCCTCCACTTT. It yields the protein CASRSQDSPLHF.

This sequence joins TRBV5-1 and TRBJ1-2; D is unclear. CDR3 length: 14 residues. Looked up from germline, CDR1 is SGHRS and CDR2 is YFSETQ. Trimming took 4 bases from V and 2 from J, leaving 12 bases between them. CDR3 residues: CASSPGDPNYGYTF. As DNA, the CDR3 is TGCGCCAGCAGCCCAGGCGATCCGAACTATGGCTACACCTTC.

The chain recombines TRBV27 with TRBJ1-2; unclear D gene. Germline V gene lookup returns CDR1 MNHEY and CDR2 SMNVEV (reference sequence). The CDR3 is made up of 15 amino acids. Trimming took off 3 bases at V and 7 bases at J, with 18 bases between the two ends. This CDR3 is CASSLFPRVTAGYTF. In DNA, the CDR3 is TGTGCCAGCAGTTTGTTCCCCCGGGTTACGGCTGGCTACACCTTC.

The rearrangement links TRBV27 to TRBJ1-6; D possibly corresponds to TRBD1 (6 bases). The CDR3 length is 15 residues. V lost 5 bases, J lost 7 bases, and 15 bases lay in between. Germline CDR1 MNHEY, CDR2 SMNVEV (reference sequence). The CDR3 DNA reads TGTGCCAGCAGTAACGATCCAGGGGTGAATTCACCCCTCCACTTT. This encodes CASSNDPGVNSPLHF.

V is TRBV7-8 and J is TRBJ2-3; 12 nucleotides agree with TRBD2. The CDR3 is made up of 16 amino acids. Trimming cost V 1 base and J 3 bases; bases outside gene matches: 2. Germline CDR1 and CDR2: SGHVS and FQNEAQ. The CDR3: CASSLDGTSGTDTQYF. The CDR3 DNA reads TGTGCCAGCAGCTTAGATGGGACTAGCGGGACAGATACGCAGTATTTT.

The chain has TRBV28 and TRBJ2-7; D may be TRBD1 (6 bases). The CDR3 runs 16 residues. CDR1 and CDR2 from the germline V gene are MDHEN and SYDVKM. V was shortened by 8 bases and J by 0 bases, with 20 bases between the two germline ends. The CDR3 nucleotides read TGTGCCAGCGGGAAACCCAGGGGCTCCTCCTCCTACGAGCAGTACTTC. This sequence encodes CASGKPRGSSSYEQYF.

The V and J genes are TRBV5-1 and TRBJ2-5; D is undetermined. Between the trimmed V and J ends, which lost 4 bases and 0 bases, there was a span of 10 bases. This CDR3 spans 14 amino acids. Germline V gene sequence: CDR1 SGHRS, CDR2 YFSETQ. CDR3 sequence (DNA): TGCGCCAGCAGCCCCTCATTGTACCAAGAGACCCAGTACTTC. It translates to CASSPSLYQETQYF.

The rearrangement links TRBV30 to TRBJ2-5; TRBD2 aligns across 10 bases. The better agreement between TRBJ2-7 and the DNA end casts doubt on the J call. Germline CDR1 GTSNPN, CDR2 SVGIG (reference sequence). This CDR3 region has 15 residues. This chain's CDR3 is CAWSVQSGRAAEQYF. DNA of the CDR3: TGTGCCTGGAGTGTACAAAGCGGGAGGGCCGCCGAGCAGTACTTC.

The V and J genes are TRBV5-5 and TRBJ2-7; D unclear. This CDR3 contains 14 residues. CDR1 and CDR2 (germline): SGHKS, YYEKEE (reference sequence). The V gene lost 2 bases and the J gene lost 0 bases, with 9 bases spanning the gap. The CDR3 nucleotides are TGTGCCAGCAGCTTACCCATGAGCTCCTACGAGCAGTACTTC. It yields the protein CASSLPMSSYEQYF.

The chain has TRBV28 and TRBJ1-1; D gene unclear. The CDR3 is made up of 12 amino acids. Germline V lookup: CDR1 MDHEN, CDR2 SYDVKM. The ends were cut back, 6 bases at V and 8 bases at J, with 13 bases in the middle. For the CDR3, the DNA is TGTGCCAGCAGCCCCTCGGGCAGGGAAGCTTTCTTT. This gives the protein CASSPSGREAFF.

The rearrangement uses TRBV19 and TRBJ2-4; D is unclear. Germline CDR1 reads LNHDA; CDR2 reads SQIVND (reference sequence). The CDR3 loop spans 13 amino acids. The ends were cut back, 3 bases at V and 6 bases at J, with 9 bases in the middle. The CDR3 is CASSIGNGNIQYF. DNA for the CDR3: TGTGCCAGTAGTATCGGCAACGGAAACATTCAGTACTTC.

This clone was seen more than once but under ten times. In nucleotides, the CDR3 is TGTGCCAGCAGCCGGGACGCAGGGACGGGGAGTGAGCAGTTCTTC. Translating gives CASSRDAGTGSEQFF. The chain is built from TRBV7-6 and TRBJ2-1; possibly TRBD1 or TRBD2 for D (5 bases each). The germline gives CDR1 SGHVS, CDR2 FNYEAQ. Deletions cut 5 bases from V and 9 bases from J, with 20 bases between. The CDR3 length is 15 residues. The variable domain in full, with the rest retrieved from reference TRBV7-6 and TRBJ2-1, is GAGVSQSPRYKVTKRGQDVALRCDPISGHVSLYWYRQALGQGPEFLTYFNYEAQQDKSGLPNDRFSAERPEGSISTLTIQRTEQRDSAMYRCASSRDAGTGSEQFFGPGTRLTVL.

This chain uses TRBV28 with TRBJ2-6; D is possibly TRBD1 (5 bases). V lost 3 bases and J lost 3, with 9 bases in between. The germline CDR1 and CDR2 sequences are MDHEN and SYDVKM. The CDR3 sequence is 15 residues long. The CDR3 loop reads CASSLQGVGANVLTF. CDR3 bases: TGTGCCAGCAGTTTGCAGGGCGTTGGGGCCAACGTCCTGACTTTC.

The chain links TRBV2 to TRBJ1-6; a weak D match, TRBD1 (5 bases). The CDR3 length is 14 residues. Between the trimmed V and J ends, which lost 6 bases and 9 bases, there was a span of 15 bases. Germline CDR1 and CDR2: SNHLY and FYNNEI. Here the CDR3 reads CASRPEGLGSPLHF. CDR3 DNA sequence: TGTGCCAGCAGACCCGAGGGGTTGGGTTCACCCCTCCACTTT.